These T cell receptor beta chains were read from a single sample in a study of blood T cells in healthy people across ages. From the 5' RACE reads, TCRdb called clonotypes with MiXCR, one entry per CDR3 protein. The sample includes more than 1.4 million distinct CDR3 sequences, approximately 42% of them seen just once. The sequenced sample consisted of blood. These receptors were obtained from a woman between 18 and 29 years old in good health. The CDR3 runs from the conserved cysteine through the conserved F or W. D genes are given only for firm matches. Clone size is stated in some rows and not others, as once, few, many or a class when expanded.

NA	TRBD1	TRBJ2-2	TRBV20-1	CSAREILGTGIDTGELFF	TGCAGTGCTAGAGAAATCCTGGGGACAGGGATCGACACCGGGGAGCTGTTTTTT
NA	NA	TRBJ1-5	TRBV9	CASSRGWNQPQHF	TGTGCCAGCAGCCGGGGATGGAATCAGCCCCAGCATTTT
once	NA	TRBJ2-3	TRBV21-1	CASPRDALLQDTQYF	TGTGCCAGCCCCCGGGACGCTCTATTACAAGATACGCAGTATTTT
NA	NA	TRBJ1-1	TRBV10-3	CAISDTANTEAFF	TGTGCCATCAGCGACACAGCGAACACTGAAGCTTTCTTT
NA	NA	TRBJ1-5	TRBV20-1	CSAAREGQPQHF	TGCAGTGCCGCCCGTGAGGGGCAGCCCCAGCATTTT
NA	TRBD1	TRBJ1-1	TRBV20-1	CSVNRDSPSLNTEAFF	TGCAGTGTTAACCGGGACAGCCCCTCTCTGAACACTGAAGCTTTCTTT
NA	NA	TRBJ1-2	TRBV5-1	CAGSLTVNYDYTF	TGCGCCGGCAGCTTGACAGTTAACTATGACTACACCTTC
NA	TRBD2	TRBJ2-3	TRBV12-3/TRBV12-4	CASSATSGGADTQYF	TGTGCCAGCAGTGCAACTAGCGGGGGGGCAGATACGCAGTATTTT
few	NA	TRBJ1-2	TRBV20-1	CSARRPGTEYGYTF	TGCAGTGCTAGACGTCCCGGGACCGAGTATGGCTACACCTTC
few	NA	TRBJ2-6	TRBV12-5	CASGLPNRRGDVLTF	TGTGCTAGTGGTTTGCCTAACAGAAGGGGCGACGTCCTGACTTTC
few	NA	TRBJ1-2	TRBV3-1	CASSQGTRQLYGYTF	TGTGCCAGCAGCCAAGGAACGCGACAGCTATATGGCTACACCTTC